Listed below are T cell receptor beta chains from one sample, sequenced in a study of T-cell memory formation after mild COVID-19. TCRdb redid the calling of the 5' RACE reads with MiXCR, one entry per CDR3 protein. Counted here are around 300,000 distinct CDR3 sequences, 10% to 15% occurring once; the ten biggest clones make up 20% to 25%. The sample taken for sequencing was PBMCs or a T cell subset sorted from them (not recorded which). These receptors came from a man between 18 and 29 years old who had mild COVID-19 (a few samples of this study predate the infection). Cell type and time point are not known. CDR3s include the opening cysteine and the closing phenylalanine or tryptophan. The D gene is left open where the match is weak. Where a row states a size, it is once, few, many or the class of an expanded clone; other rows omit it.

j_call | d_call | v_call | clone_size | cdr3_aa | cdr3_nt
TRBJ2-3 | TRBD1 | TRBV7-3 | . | CASSLGTGDITDTQYF | TGTGCCAGCAGCCTCGGGACAGGGGATATCACAGATACGCAGTATTTT
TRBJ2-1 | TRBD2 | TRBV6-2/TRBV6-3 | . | CASARSGGAYNEQFF | TGTGCCAGCGCTCGAAGCGGGGGCGCCTACAATGAGCAGTTCTTC
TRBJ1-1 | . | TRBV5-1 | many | CASSLNSAGGTEAFF | TGCGCCAGCAGCTTGAACTCTGCGGGGGGCACTGAAGCTTTCTTT
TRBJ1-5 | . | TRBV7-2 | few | CASTAGNSNQPQHF | TGTGCCAGCACTGCGGGTAACAGCAATCAGCCCCAGCATTTT
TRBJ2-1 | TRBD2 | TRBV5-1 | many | CASSLNAGGGNEQFF | TGCGCCAGCAGCTTGAATGCGGGGGGAGGGAATGAGCAGTTCTTC
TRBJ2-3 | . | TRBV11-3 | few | CASSPSGGIPTDTQYF | TGTGCCAGCAGCCCCTCTGGCGGGATCCCCACAGATACGCAGTATTTT
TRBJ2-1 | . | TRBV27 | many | CASSRGGYNEQFF | TGTGCCAGCAGCCGAGGGGGTTACAATGAGCAGTTCTTC
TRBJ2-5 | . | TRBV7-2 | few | CASSFLGVQETQYF | TGTGCCAGCAGCTTTCTAGGGGTTCAAGAGACCCAGTACTTC
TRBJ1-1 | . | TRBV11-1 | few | CASSSAYLSEAFF | TGTGCCAGCAGCTCGGCTTACTTATCCGAAGCTTTCTTT
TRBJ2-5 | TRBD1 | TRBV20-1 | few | CSAWGTGRQETQYF | TGCAGTGCTTGGGGGACAGGGCGTCAAGAGACCCAGTACTTC
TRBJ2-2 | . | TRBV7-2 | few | CASSLGATGWGGELFF | TGTGCCAGCAGCTTAGGGGCTACAGGGTGGGGCGGGGAGCTGTTTTTT
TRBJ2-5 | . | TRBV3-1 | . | CASSQDMGRQETQYF | TGTGCCAGCAGCCAAGATATGGGACGTCAAGAGACCCAGTACTTC
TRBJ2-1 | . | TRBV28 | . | CASSLGGSNEQFF | TGTGCCAGCAGTTTAGGTGGTTCGAACGAGCAGTTCTTC
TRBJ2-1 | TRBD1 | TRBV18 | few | CASSPPDRAGFDEQFF | TGTGCCAGCTCACCACCGGACAGGGCGGGGTTCGATGAGCAGTTCTTC
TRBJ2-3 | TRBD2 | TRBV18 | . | CASSQVAGAPDTQYF | TGTGCCAGCTCACAAGTAGCGGGGGCCCCAGATACGCAGTATTTT
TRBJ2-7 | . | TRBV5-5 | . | CASSARDTHSYEQYF | TGTGCCAGCAGCGCCCGGGACACCCACTCCTACGAGCAGTACTTC